This entry lists 21 T cell receptor beta chains sequenced from one sample in a study of CD8 T cells in Susac syndrome. The RNA, roughly 0.5 to 1 ug, was put through reverse transcription using random hexamers. TCRdb recomputed calls from the immunoSEQ multiplex PCR reads with MiXCR, one row per CDR3 protein. This sample yields tens of thousands of distinct CDR3 sequences, of which approximately 94% are seen a single time; 0.52% belongs to the top ten. Input material: CD8+ T cells from PBMCs. All receptors come from a human donor with Susac syndrome.

The rearrangement links TRBV9 to TRBJ2-1, with 7 bases lining up with TRBD1. J was trimmed by 2 bases and V by 6 bases; bases with no gene match: 5. Germline V gives CDR1 SGDLS, CDR2 YYNGEE. The CDR3 extends over 14 amino acids. CDR3 nucleotides: TGTGCCAGCAACGAGGGGGCGGCCTACAATGAGCAGTTCTTC. Its protein product is CASNEGAAYNEQFF.

This clonotype appeared a single time. This chain connects TRBV7-9 to TRBJ2-1, with a weak D call TRBD1 (5 bases). With 3 bases removed from V and 8 bases from J, the gap between germline ends came to 5 bases. CDR3 length: 11 residues. CDR1 and CDR2 (germline): SEHNR, FQNEAQ (reference sequence). The CDR3 sequence is CASSFRDEQFF. The CDR3 DNA reads as TGTGCCAGCAGCTTCAGGGATGAGCAGTTCTTC.

The chain links TRBV28 to TRBJ1-3, with 8 nucleotides matching TRBD1. After removal of 8 bases from V and 0 bases from J, the junction contained 6 bases not matched to a gene. CDR1 and CDR2 (germline): MDHEN, SYDVKM. The CDR3 has 15 amino acids. Here the CDR3 DNA reads TGTGCCAGCCCTGGGGACAGGATCTCTGGAAACACCATATATTTT. This gives the protein CASPGDRISGNTIYF.

The chain combines TRBV6-5 with TRBJ2-5, with TRBD2 matching over 10 bases. J gave up 1 base and V 0 bases, and 2 bases lay outside the gene matches. Germline V gene sequence: CDR1 MNHEY, CDR2 SVGAGI. CDR3 size: 16 residues. Here the CDR3 reads CASSYSGLASQETQYF. Here the CDR3 DNA reads TGTGCCAGCAGTTACTCGGGACTAGCGAGCCAAGAGACCCAGTACTTC.

This sequence joins TRBV19 and TRBJ1-6; weak D call: TRBD1 (5 bases). V lost 6 bases to trimming and J lost 1 base, with 7 bases between them. The length of the CDR3 is 14 residues. The germline CDR1 and CDR2 sequences are LNHDA and SQIVND (reference sequence). The CDR3 reads CASSEGSYNSPLHF. CDR3 nucleotide sequence: TGTGCCAGTAGCGAGGGGTCCTATAATTCACCCCTCCACTTT.

The chain carries TRBV9 and TRBJ2-1; D is ambiguous. With 4 bases removed from V and 8 bases from J, the gap between germline ends came to 10 bases. This CDR3 has 12 amino acids. Germline V gives CDR1 SGDLS, CDR2 YYNGEE. The CDR3 coding sequence is TGTGCCAGCAGCCAACAATACGATGAGCAGTTCTTC. This encodes CASSQQYDEQFF.

This sequence joins TRBV28 and TRBJ1-2, with TRBD1 as a possible D gene (5 bases). CDR3 length: 13 amino acids. CDR1 MDHEN and CDR2 SYDVKM come from the germline V gene. The V end was cut by 3 bases, the J end by 6 bases, with 11 bases between. CDR3 sequence: CASSFGGADGYTF. CDR3 bases: TGTGCCAGCAGTTTCGGAGGGGCGGATGGCTACACCTTC.

Within the sample, this clonotype is medium-sized. The chain employs TRBV7-9 and TRBJ2-7; perhaps TRBD1 as D (7 bases). Germline V gene lookup returns CDR1 SEHNR and CDR2 FQNEAQ (reference sequence). CDR3 size: 17 residues. The V and J ends lost 2 bases and 5 bases respectively, with 22 bases between them. As DNA, the CDR3 is TGTGCCAGCAGCTTAAGGGGGGAGGACAGGACCGGCAACGAGCAGTACTTC. The encoded protein is CASSLRGEDRTGNEQYF.

The genes are TRBV27 and TRBJ1-5; no clear D. The germline CDR1 and CDR2 sequences are MNHEY and SMNVEV (reference sequence). V was clipped by 2 bases and J by 0 bases, with 8 bases between them. This CDR3 has 15 residues. CDR3 sequence (DNA): TGTGCCAGCAGTTTAGATAGGTATAGCAATCAGCCCCAGCATTTT. Encoded protein: CASSLDRYSNQPQHF.

The CDR3 bases are TGTGCCGGCAACCAGCGGGAGCTGTTTTTT. Protein product: CAGNQRELFF. The chain employs TRBV30 and TRBJ2-2; D remains ambiguous. Germline assignment: CDR1 GTSNPN and CDR2 SVGIG (reference sequence). This CDR3 spans 10 amino acids. V dropped 8 bases and J dropped 9 bases, with 10 bases sitting between them.

The chain has TRBV11-2 and TRBJ2-1; possible D gene TRBD1, 6 bases. Trimming pared 4 bases from V and 9 bases from J, leaving 16 bases between. Germline loops: CDR1 SGHAT, CDR2 FQNNGV. This CDR3 region has 14 residues. In nucleotides, the CDR3 is TGTGCCAGCAGCTCCCTCGCAGGGGCTAGTGAGCAGTTCTTC. It codes for CASSSLAGASEQFF.

This clonotype was seen only once. The genes are TRBV15 and TRBJ2-7, with D possibly being TRBD1 or TRBD2 (6 bases each). The ends were cut back, 6 bases at V and 2 bases at J, with 14 bases in the middle. Germline V lookup: CDR1 LNHNV, CDR2 YYDKDF (reference sequence). The CDR3 is made up of 14 amino acids. The CDR3 bases are TGTGCCACCAGTCCCGCACGGGGGCCCTACGAGCAGTACTTC. It encodes CATSPARGPYEQYF.

This chain connects TRBV30 to TRBJ1-3, with D uncertain. Germline CDR1 is GTSNPN and CDR2 is SVGIG (reference sequence). Trimming took 0 bases from V and 0 from J, leaving 15 bases between them. The CDR3 extends over 17 amino acids. CDR3 sequence (DNA): TGTGCCTGGAGTGTACTTCTAACCCGAAGCTCTGGAAACACCATATATTTT. The encoded protein is CAWSVLLTRSSGNTIYF.

The V call is TRBV9, the J call TRBJ2-7; TRBD1 agrees at 7 bases. V dropped 5 bases and J dropped 3; count of bases not matched to a gene: 8. CDR1 and CDR2 from the germline V gene are SGDLS and YYNGEE. The CDR3 consists of 14 residues. CDR3 amino acids: CASSQFRDSYEQYF. The CDR3 DNA follows: TGTGCCAGCAGTCAATTCCGGGACAGCTACGAGCAGTACTTC.

The chain carries TRBV7-6 and TRBJ1-6; perhaps TRBD1 as D (6 bases). Trimming took off 0 bases at V and 7 bases at J, with 10 bases between the two ends. The CDR3 length is 15 residues. The germline CDR1 and CDR2 sequences are SGHVS and FNYEAQ. In DNA, the CDR3 is TGTGCCAGCAGCTTAGCGCCACAGGGAAATTCACCCCTCCACTTT. Protein product: CASSLAPQGNSPLHF.

The chain uses TRBV5-1 and TRBJ2-7; 7 positions agree with TRBD1. This CDR3 has 14 residues. V lost 3 bases to trimming and J lost 1 base; unmatched junction nucleotides: 4. CDR1 and CDR2 (germline): SGHRS, YFSETQ. The CDR3 bases are TGCGCCAGCAGCTCGAGGACAGGATCCTACGAGCAGTACTTC. This codes for CASSSRTGSYEQYF.

This chain uses TRBV7-9 with TRBJ2-4; perhaps D is TRBD1 or TRBD2 (5 bases each). V gave up 5 bases and J gave up 3 bases, with 14 bases separating them. Per germline, CDR1 SEHNR and CDR2 FQNEAQ (reference sequence). The CDR3 length is 15 residues. In DNA, the CDR3 is TGTGCCAGCAGCCAGACGTCGGGACGCAAAAACATTCAGTACTTC. It encodes CASSQTSGRKNIQYF.

J is TRBJ2-7 and V is TRBV6-5, with 7 bases matching TRBD1. Germline lookup yields CDR1 MNHEY and CDR2 SVGAGI. With V trimmed by 0 bases and J by 2 bases, 4 bases remained unmatched. This CDR3 has 15 residues. The chain's CDR3 is CASSYSRQGPYEQYF. CDR3 DNA sequence: TGTGCCAGCAGTTACTCGCGACAGGGTCCCTACGAGCAGTACTTC.

The chain joins TRBV7-3 to TRBJ2-7; no clear D gene. Trimming took 2 bases from V and 3 from J, leaving 8 bases between them. Germline CDR1 SGHTA, CDR2 FQGTGA. The CDR3 spans 13 residues. The CDR3 loop reads CASSLRLSYEQYF. The CDR3 bases are TGTGCCAGCAGCTTACGTCTGAGCTACGAGCAGTACTTC. Full variable domain (missing parts from reference TRBV7-3 and TRBJ2-7): GAGVSQTPSNKVTEKGKYVELRCDPISGHTALYWYRQSLGQGPEFLIYFQGTGAADDSGLPNDRFFAVRPEGSVSTLKIQRTERGDSAVYLCASSLRLSYEQYFGPGTRLTVT.

The chain is built from TRBV14 and TRBJ2-7, with 7 bases identical to TRBD1. Germline lookup yields CDR1 SGHDN and CDR2 FVKESK. The CDR3 contains 19 residues. The V and J ends lost 0 bases and 3 bases, in that order; junction bases with no gene match: 17. CDR3: CASSQDWGRGSGRNYEQYF. In nucleotides, the CDR3 is TGTGCCAGCAGCCAAGATTGGGGCAGGGGGTCAGGGCGAAACTACGAGCAGTACTTC. Combining the CDR3 with reference TRBV14 and TRBJ2-7 gives the whole variable domain EAGVTQFPSHSVIEKGQTVTLRCDPISGHDNLYWYRRVMGKEIKFLLHFVKESKQDESGMPNNRFLAERTGGTYSTLKVQPAELEDSGVYFCASSQDWGRGSGRNYEQYFGPGTRLTVT.

V gene TRBV9 combines with J gene TRBJ2-1, with 8 bases lining up with TRBD2. V shed 3 bases, J shed 4 bases, and the junction held 6 bases outside the gene matches. The CDR3 loop spans 15 amino acids. The V gene's germline CDR1 is SGDLS and CDR2 YYNGEE. The CDR3 nucleotides are TGTGCCAGCAGCGGCCGGGGGGGGATATACAATGAGCAGTTCTTC. Amino acids: CASSGRGGIYNEQFF.